This T cell receptor (beta chain) comes out of a study of blood T cell repertoires in COVID-19. Study-wide context: In each case, the material was cDNA or gDNA derived from T cells, B-cell-depleted T cells, or PBMCs.

This CDR3 has 13 residues. The ends were cut back, 4 bases at V and 7 bases at J, with 11 bases in the middle. The authors' processing: Reference gene primer amplification in the assay estimated nucleated cell counts. Sequenced by immunoSEQ multiplex PCR; TCRdb stores in-frame clones only, minus some. V and J calls and clone size are those listed in that table; D and trimming were worked out from the DNA. The data contain 250,000 or so clones, 75% to 90% of them singletons. The sequence derives from a young man with active or convalescent COVID-19. The V and J genes are TRBV12-3 or TRBV12-4 and TRBJ1-5; a possible D gene is TRBD1 (5 bases). The sequenced sample was peripheral blood. The CDR3: CASSWGVGQPQHF. The CDR3 region has the DNA TGTGCCAGCAGTTGGGGGGTAGGGCAGCCCCAGCATTTT.